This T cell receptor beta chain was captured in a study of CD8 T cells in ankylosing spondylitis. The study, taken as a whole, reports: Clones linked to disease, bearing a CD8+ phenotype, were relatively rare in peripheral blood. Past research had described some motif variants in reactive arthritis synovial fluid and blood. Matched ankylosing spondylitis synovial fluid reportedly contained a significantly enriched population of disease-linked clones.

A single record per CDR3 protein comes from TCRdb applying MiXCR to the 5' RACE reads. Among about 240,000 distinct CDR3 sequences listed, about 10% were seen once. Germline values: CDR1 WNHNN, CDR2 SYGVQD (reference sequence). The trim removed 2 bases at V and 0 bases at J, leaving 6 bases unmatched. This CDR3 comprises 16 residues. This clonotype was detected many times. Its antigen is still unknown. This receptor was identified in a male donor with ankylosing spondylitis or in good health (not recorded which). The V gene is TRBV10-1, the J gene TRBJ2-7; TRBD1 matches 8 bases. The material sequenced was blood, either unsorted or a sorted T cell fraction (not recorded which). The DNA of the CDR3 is TGCGCCAGCAGTGAGGGAGACAGGGGCCTCTCCTACGAGCAGTACTTC. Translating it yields CASSEGDRGLSYEQYF.